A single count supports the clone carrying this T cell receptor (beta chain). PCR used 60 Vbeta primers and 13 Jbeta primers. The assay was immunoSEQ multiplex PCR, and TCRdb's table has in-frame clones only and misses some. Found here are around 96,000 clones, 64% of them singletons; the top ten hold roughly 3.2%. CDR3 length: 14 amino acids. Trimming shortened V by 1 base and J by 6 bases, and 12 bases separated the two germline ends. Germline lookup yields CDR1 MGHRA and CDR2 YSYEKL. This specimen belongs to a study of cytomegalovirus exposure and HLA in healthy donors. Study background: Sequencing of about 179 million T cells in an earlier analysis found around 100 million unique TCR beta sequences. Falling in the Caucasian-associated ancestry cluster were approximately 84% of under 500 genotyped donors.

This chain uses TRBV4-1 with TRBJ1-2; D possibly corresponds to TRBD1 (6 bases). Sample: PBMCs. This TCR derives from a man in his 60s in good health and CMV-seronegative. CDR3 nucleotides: TGCGCCAGCAGCCAAGCCAGGACAGTAGATGGCTACACCTTC. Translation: CASSQARTVDGYTF.